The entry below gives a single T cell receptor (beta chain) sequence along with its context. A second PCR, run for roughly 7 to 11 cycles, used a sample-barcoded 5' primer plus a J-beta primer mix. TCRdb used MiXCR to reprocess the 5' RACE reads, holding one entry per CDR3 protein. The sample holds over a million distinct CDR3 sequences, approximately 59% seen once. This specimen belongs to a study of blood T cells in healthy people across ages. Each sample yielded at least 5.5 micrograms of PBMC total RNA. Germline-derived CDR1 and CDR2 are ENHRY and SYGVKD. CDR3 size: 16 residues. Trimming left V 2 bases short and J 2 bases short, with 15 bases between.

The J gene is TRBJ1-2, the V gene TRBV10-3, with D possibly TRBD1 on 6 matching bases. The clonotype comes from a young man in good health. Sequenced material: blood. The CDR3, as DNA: TGTGCCATCAGTGAGAGAAAACGGGGGCGCAACTATGGCTACACCTTC. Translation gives CAISERKRGRNYGYTF.